The subject of this entry is one T cell receptor beta chain. The protocol was immunoSEQ multiplex PCR, while the TCRdb copy is restricted to in-frame clones and leaves out a portion. The table lists tens of thousands of clones, approximately 90% of them singletons. This entry comes from a study of T cell changes during pregnancy in multiple sclerosis. CDR3 size: 15 residues. V trimming: 0 bases; J trimming: 3 bases; junction bases outside the gene matches: 2. CDR1 is SGHTA and CDR2 is FQGNSA in the germline V gene. The J gene is TRBJ2-5, the V gene TRBV7-2, with 9 positions matching TRBD1. The clonotype originates from a female donor in good health, enrolled as a control in a pregnancy study. Here the sequenced sample was peripheral blood, taken after pregnancy. The DNA for the CDR3 is TGTGCCAGCAGCTTAGCGAGGACAGGGGAAGAGACCCAGTACTTC. Translation: CASSLARTGEETQYF.